These 31 T cell receptor beta chains were sequenced from one sample in a study of cytomegalovirus exposure and HLA in healthy donors (dated 2017 in TCRdb). Receptors were amplified or captured by the immunoSEQ multiplex PCR assay. For the multiplex PCR, a mixture combining 60 forward primers for TCR Vbeta segments and 13 reverse primers for TCR Jbeta segments was used. The immuneACCESS repertoire file appears here via TCRdb, limited to in-frame rearrangements. These files lack a portion of the clones; in checked studies, under half of the deficit traces to unresolved V genes, and the cause of the others is not known. This sample gives 130,000 or so clones in total; about 86% of them show up just once. The top ten clonotypes cover less than 5.5% of the sample. Material for sequencing was PBMCs. The receptors were sampled from a woman in her thirties in good health and CMV-seronegative.

The chain combines TRBV10-3 with TRBJ2-2; 10 positions agree with TRBD2. The CDR3 contains 18 residues. Germline V gene sequence: CDR1 ENHRY, CDR2 SYGVKD. V shed 0 bases and J 0 bases; nucleotides not matched to a gene: 4. DNA for the CDR3: TGTGCCATCAGTGAGTCGGTAGCGGGGGGTCCGAACACCGGGGAGCTGTTTTTT. Its protein is CAISESVAGGPNTGELFF.

This clone was seen just once. V and J are TRBV7-2 and TRBJ1-5, with D unclear. Trimming removed 5 bases from V and 6 bases from J, with 11 bases in between. Germline lookup yields CDR1 SGHTA and CDR2 FQGNSA. The CDR3 is 13 amino acids. The CDR3 sequence: CASSRRRGQPQHF. The CDR3 bases are TGTGCCAGCAGCCGGAGACGGGGTCAGCCCCAGCATTTT.

The rearrangement uses TRBV7-2 and TRBJ1-5, with a tentative D call TRBD1 (5 bases). CDR3 size: 15 residues. Per germline, CDR1 SGHTA and CDR2 FQGNSA. Trimming took 0 bases from V and 3 from J, leaving 9 bases between them. The chain's CDR3 is CASSLAGGNNQPQHF. In DNA, the CDR3 is TGTGCCAGCAGCTTAGCCGGGGGGAACAATCAGCCCCAGCATTTT.

The rearrangement uses TRBV5-8 and TRBJ1-1; possible D gene TRBD1, 6 bases. V was pared by 3 bases and J by 1 base, with 16 bases between. CDR1 is SGHTS and CDR2 is YDEGEE in the germline V gene. The CDR3 is 16 residues long. The CDR3 protein is CASSSGHTWANTEAFF. CDR3 sequence (DNA): TGTGCCAGCAGCTCGGGACACACATGGGCGAACACTGAAGCTTTCTTT.

V usage is TRBV6-5 and J usage is TRBJ2-7; D may be TRBD1 (6 bases). CDR1 MNHEY and CDR2 SVGAGI come from the germline V gene. The CDR3 is 12 amino acids. Trimming shortened V by 6 bases and J by 2 bases, and 8 bases separated the two germline ends. CDR3: CASRGQTYEQYF. CDR3 nucleotide sequence: TGTGCCAGCAGAGGACAGACCTACGAGCAGTACTTC.

The V and J genes are TRBV19 and TRBJ1-5; possible D gene TRBD1, 6 bases. Germline V gene lookup returns CDR1 LNHDA and CDR2 SQIVND (reference sequence). This CDR3 is built from 15 residues. The V end lost 5 bases, the J end lost 2 bases, and 13 bases lay between the germline ends. In nucleotides, the CDR3 is TGTGCCAGTAGTTTCGAGACAGGAGGCAATCAGCCCCAGCATTTT. It is translated as CASSFETGGNQPQHF.

The chain links TRBV2 to TRBJ2-2; D is undetermined. Trimming stripped 5 bases from V and 1 base from J, with 8 bases between. Germline V gene lookup returns CDR1 SNHLY and CDR2 FYNNEI. This CDR3 contains 14 residues. CDR3 sequence reads: CASSSRQNTGELFF. The CDR3 DNA follows: TGTGCCAGCAGTTCCAGACAGAACACCGGGGAGCTGTTTTTT.

The rearrangement joins TRBV7-2 to TRBJ2-7, with TRBD1 matching over 10 bases. V was pared by 2 bases and J by 5 bases, with 3 bases of the junction left unmatched. This CDR3 is built from 14 residues. Germline lookup yields CDR1 SGHTA and CDR2 FQGNSA. The CDR3 DNA follows: TGTGCCAGCAGCTTACGACAGGGGGCCAACGAGCAGTACTTC. Encoded protein: CASSLRQGANEQYF.

Comment on this clone: One junction end does not reproduce the germline sequence, and a read error may be involved. Distinct nucleotide sequences in the sample also encode this CDR3. The chain couples TRBV7-9 to TRBJ2-7; D may be TRBD2 (6 bases). CDR1 is SEHNR and CDR2 is FQNEAQ in the germline V gene (reference sequence). This CDR3 contains 12 residues. CDR3 region: CSSSLGGYEQYF. The CDR3 nucleotides read TGTTCCAGCAGCTTAGGAGGGTACGAGCAGTACTTC.

This chain links TRBV5-6 with TRBJ1-4, with 7 bases that match TRBD1. In germline, CDR1 is SGHDT, CDR2 YYEEEE. V lost 7 bases, J lost 8 bases, and 17 bases stayed unmatched. The CDR3 is 16 residues long. The CDR3 sequence is CASERRQGGIWEKLFF. The CDR3 DNA is TGTGCCAGCGAGAGAAGACAGGGAGGCATTTGGGAAAAACTGTTTTTT.

With regard to this clone: This same CDR3 is encoded by further DNA sequences in the sample. The rearrangement links TRBV7-2 to TRBJ1-2, with D possibly TRBD1 on 5 matching bases. Trimming removed 5 bases at V and 2 bases at J, with 9 bases between. This CDR3 comprises 13 residues. The germline V gene has CDR1 SGHTA and CDR2 FQGNSA. CDR3 DNA sequence: TGTGCCAGCAGCCCTGACAGAAACTATGGCTACACCTTC. This encodes CASSPDRNYGYTF.

For the CDR3, the DNA is TGTGCCAGCAGTTCGGGACTTTCTCCTCACAATGAGCAGTTCTTC. Translating it yields CASSSGLSPHNEQFF. The chain recombines TRBV27 with TRBJ2-1; TRBD2 might be the D (6 bases). Deletions cut 4 bases from V and 5 bases from J, with 15 bases between. CDR1 and CDR2 from the germline V gene are MNHEY and SMNVEV (reference sequence). This CDR3 comprises 15 residues.

The chain is built from TRBV10-3 and TRBJ2-7; 8 bases line up with TRBD2. The CDR3 length is 12 residues. Germline trimming cut 2 bases from V and 7 bases from J; bases unmatched to any gene: 1. Germline V CDR1 and CDR2: ENHRY, SYGVKD. CDR3: CAISEPSGEQYF. The CDR3 region has the DNA TGTGCCATCAGTGAGCCTAGCGGGGAGCAGTACTTC.

The chain employs TRBV7-9 and TRBJ2-1; TRBD2 matches at 7 bases. This CDR3 has 14 residues. Trimming took 2 bases from V and 12 from J; bases not matched to a gene: 10. The germline V gene has CDR1 SEHNR and CDR2 FQNEAQ (reference sequence). In DNA, the CDR3 is TGTGCCAGCAGCTTAAGTCGACTGGGGGGGAGGCAGTTCTTC. Translation gives CASSLSRLGGRQFF.

In this sample, this clone turned up once. The chain couples TRBV15 to TRBJ1-4, with D possibly TRBD1 on 5 matching bases. The CDR3 loop spans 19 amino acids. CDR1 is LNHNV, CDR2 YYDKDF, per germline (reference sequence). With 6 bases removed from V and 8 bases from J, the gap between germline ends came to 31 bases. The chain's CDR3 is CATRPGLNGLRNPLEKLFF. The CDR3 DNA is TGTGCCACCAGACCGGGACTAAATGGGCTTCGAAATCCTTTGGAAAAACTGTTTTTT.

V and J are TRBV30 and TRBJ2-3, with TRBD1 matching 7 bases. V lost 2 bases to trimming and J lost 7 bases; unmatched junction nucleotides: 15. This CDR3 has 16 residues. Germline V gene data show CDR1 as GTSNPN and CDR2 as SVGIG (reference sequence). CDR3 nucleotides: TGTGCCTGGAGTCTTCGCCGGACAGGAATGTCGAATACGCAGTATTTT. Translated, it gives CAWSLRRTGMSNTQYF.

This clone was recorded only once. CDR3 sequence: CASSRLAGETQYF. The CDR3 region has the DNA TGTGCCAGCAGCCGTTTAGCGGGAGAGACCCAGTACTTC. The chain couples TRBV7-6 to TRBJ2-5, with 7 bases that match TRBD2. The germline CDR1 and CDR2 sequences are SGHVS and FNYEAQ. The trim removed 5 bases at V and 4 bases at J, leaving 4 bases unmatched. The CDR3 loop spans 13 amino acids.

The gene calls are TRBV7-9 and TRBJ1-1, with 12 bases aligning to TRBD1. V shed 1 base and J 0 bases; nucleotides not matched to a gene: 3. CDR1 SEHNR and CDR2 FQNEAQ come from the germline V gene (reference sequence). The CDR3 is made up of 17 amino acids. CDR3 coding DNA: TGTGCCAGCAGCTTAGGGGACAGGGGGCGCTTGAACACTGAAGCTTTCTTT. Translation gives CASSLGDRGRLNTEAFF.

This rearrangement joins TRBV28 to TRBJ1-4; D unresolved. This CDR3 contains 14 residues. The germline V and J ends were trimmed by 3 bases and 5 bases, with 10 bases remaining between them. The germline V gene has CDR1 MDHEN and CDR2 SYDVKM. In nucleotides, the CDR3 is TGTGCCAGCAGTTTTCCCCCCCGGAATGAAAAACTGTTTTTT. This encodes CASSFPPRNEKLFF. Complete variable domain (other parts from reference TRBV28 and TRBJ1-4): DVKVTQSSRYLVKRTGEKVFLECVQDMDHENMFWYRQDPGLGLRLIYFSYDVKMKEKGDIPEGYSVSREKKERFSLILESASTNQTSMYLCASSFPPRNEKLFFGSGTQLSVL.

The chain carries TRBV4-2 and TRBJ2-1; 7 bases align to TRBD2. The J segment lost 7 bases and the V segment lost 0 bases, leaving 15 bases of the junction unmatched. Per the germline V gene, CDR1 is LGHNA and CDR2 is YNFKEQ. This CDR3 has 18 residues. The CDR3 loop reads CASSQDGSASGYQNEQFF. CDR3 bases: TGTGCCAGCAGCCAAGATGGAAGCGCTAGCGGTTATCAGAATGAGCAGTTCTTC.

The chain combines TRBV27 with TRBJ2-2; 10 positions agree with TRBD1. Germline-derived CDR1 and CDR2 are MNHEY and SMNVEV (reference sequence). The CDR3 runs 16 residues. Trimming removed 2 bases from V and 3 bases from J; junction bases left unmatched: 3. Written as DNA, the CDR3 is TGTGCCAGCAGTTTAGTGGGACAGGGGTACACCGGGGAGCTGTTTTTT. Its protein is CASSLVGQGYTGELFF.

The rearrangement uses TRBV5-8 and TRBJ2-2, with 7 bases fitting TRBD1. CDR1 and CDR2 from the germline V gene are SGHTS and YDEGEE. CDR3 length: 15 residues. Unmatched junction bases numbered 6, after V lost 4 bases and J lost 3 bases. This CDR3 is CASSQRQGYTGELFF. DNA for the CDR3: TGTGCCAGCAGCCAACGACAGGGATACACCGGGGAGCTGTTTTTT.

V gene TRBV19 combines with J gene TRBJ1-2, with TRBD1 as a possible D gene (6 bases). This CDR3 spans 15 amino acids. With 8 bases removed from V and 2 bases from J, the gap between germline ends came to 18 bases. CDR1 and CDR2 from the germline V gene are LNHDA and SQIVND (reference sequence). Written as DNA, the CDR3 is TGTGCCAGTGGGATGGCGATGGGGACAAACTATGGCTACACCTTC. Its protein product is CASGMAMGTNYGYTF.

The chain uses TRBV7-9 and TRBJ2-1; 9 positions agree with TRBD1. This CDR3 spans 16 amino acids. Germline CDR1 and CDR2: SEHNR and FQNEAQ (reference sequence). Unmatched junction bases numbered 6, after V lost 3 bases and J lost 3 bases. CDR3 region: CASSLAGTGNYNEQFF. In nucleotides, the CDR3 is TGTGCCAGCAGCTTGGCGGGGACAGGGAACTACAATGAGCAGTTCTTC.

The chain uses TRBV27 and TRBJ2-1; 11 bases fit TRBD2. The germline gives CDR1 MNHEY, CDR2 SMNVEV (reference sequence). CDR3 length: 15 residues. The junction had 7 bases not matched to a gene; V was cut back by 5 bases and J by 7 bases. This chain's CDR3 is CASSIAGGPGNEQFF. As DNA, the CDR3 is TGTGCCAGCAGTATAGCGGGGGGGCCTGGGAATGAGCAGTTCTTC.

The rearrangement joins TRBV19 to TRBJ1-1; the D is unclear. Germline V gene lookup returns CDR1 LNHDA and CDR2 SQIVND (reference sequence). The V end lost 3 bases, the J end lost 5 bases, and 13 bases lay between the germline ends. CDR3 length: 14 residues. The CDR3 bases are TGTGCCAGTAGTATCGCGGCAGGAGGGACTGAAGCTTTCTTT. This encodes CASSIAAGGTEAFF.

V and J are TRBV25-1 and TRBJ2-3; 9 nucleotides line up with TRBD1. The ends lost 4 bases at V and 2 bases at J; junction bases unmatched: 4. The CDR3 is 15 amino acids. The V gene's germline CDR1 is MGHDK and CDR2 SYGVNS. The CDR3 DNA sequence: TGTGCCAGCAGTGGGGACAGGGAAGTCACAGATACGCAGTATTTT. The encoded protein is CASSGDREVTDTQYF. Variable domain in full (rest from reference TRBV25-1 and TRBJ2-3): EADIYQTPRYLVIGTGKKITLECSQTMGHDKMYWYQQDPGMELHLIHYSYGVNSTEKGDLSSESTVSRIRTEHFPLTLESARPSHTSQYLCASSGDREVTDTQYFGPGTRLTVL.

This chain links TRBV4-3 with TRBJ2-5, with 9 bases matching TRBD2. Gene TRBJ2-7 matches the end of the DNA better, so the J call may be wrong. The CDR3 loop spans 17 amino acids. The V gene's germline CDR1 is LGHNA and CDR2 YSLEER. The CDR3 protein is CASSQDPGLAQDYEQYF. CDR3 in DNA: TGCGCCAGCAGCCAAGATCCGGGACTAGCTCAAGACTACGAGCAGTACTTC.

The J gene is TRBJ1-1, the V gene TRBV5-6; 8 positions match TRBD1. This CDR3 contains 12 residues. Germline V lookup: CDR1 SGHDT, CDR2 YYEEEE. The V segment lost 7 bases and the J segment 4 bases; nucleotides outside the gene matches: 3. The CDR3 DNA follows: TGTGCCAGCGGAACAGGGGGCACTGAAGCTTTCTTT. Translation gives CASGTGGTEAFF. Looking up the rest from reference TRBV5-6 and TRBJ1-1 gives the full variable domain: DAGVTQSPTHLIKTRGQQVTLRCSPKSGHDTVSWYQQALGQGPQFIFQYYEEEERQRGNFPDRFSGHQFPNYSSELNVNALLLGDSALYLCASGTGGTEAFFGQGTRLTVV.

The chain links TRBV9 to TRBJ2-7, with 9 positions matching TRBD2. CDR1 and CDR2 from the germline V gene are SGDLS and YYNGEE. The CDR3 extends over 15 amino acids. Germline trimming cut 4 bases from V and 6 bases from J; bases unmatched to any gene: 11. CDR3 amino acids: CASSWAGTSFSEQYF. CDR3 in DNA: TGTGCCAGCAGCTGGGCCGGGACTAGCTTTTCCGAGCAGTACTTC. Full variable domain (remainder filled in from reference TRBV9 and TRBJ2-7): DSGVTQTPKHLITATGQRVTLRCSPRSGDLSVYWYQQSLDQGLQFLIQYYNGEERAKGNILERFSAQQFPDLHSELNLSSLELGDSALYFCASSWAGTSFSEQYFGPGTRLTVT.

V and J are TRBV28 and TRBJ1-5; D gene uncertain. The CDR3 contains 18 residues. V was cut by 7 bases and J by 0 bases, with 22 bases left in between. Looked up from germline, CDR1 is MDHEN and CDR2 is SYDVKM. CDR3 DNA: TGTGCCAGCACCTACCCGGGTATATCCGCCCCTAGCAATCAGCCCCAGCATTTT. Protein sequence: CASTYPGISAPSNQPQHF.